This TCR beta chain is from a study of T cell changes during pregnancy in multiple sclerosis. For this clone: Other DNA variants within this sample encode the same CDR3.

CDR1 is MNHNS, CDR2 SASEGT, per germline. The CDR3 runs 15 residues. Trimming cost V 3 bases and J 1 base; bases outside gene matches: 5. Clones were sequenced by immunoSEQ multiplex PCR, and TCRdb holds only the in-frame ones, with some missing. The data show 90,000 to 100,000 clones, about 91% seen once. The source was peripheral blood, collected after pregnancy. The sequence was collected from a female donor in good health, enrolled as a control in a pregnancy study. The chain combines TRBV6-1 with TRBJ2-7; 8 bases are shared with TRBD2. This CDR3 is CASSERASGSYEQYF. The CDR3 nucleotides read TGTGCCAGCAGTGAGAGGGCTAGCGGGTCCTACGAGCAGTACTTC.